The source of this T cell receptor beta chain is a study of blood T cells in healthy people across ages. About the study: For every two T cells, template switching captured about one barcoded beta molecule.

A second roughly 7 to 12 cycle PCR used barcoded and J-beta primers. A single record per CDR3 protein comes from TCRdb applying MiXCR to the 5' RACE reads. In the table there are 600,000 to 800,000 distinct CDR3 sequences, more than 45% of which are singletons. A word on this clonotype: Its cognate antigen is unknown.

Points from the study as a whole: The study lacked donor CMV status, which possibly confounded expanded clonotype changes.

Each sample used at least 6.5 million PBMCs. Total RNA was extracted at no less than 6 micrograms per sample. The specimen sequenced was blood. This sequence originates from a woman older than 75 in good health.

CDR3: CASSYGGRCTDTQYF. The CDR3 DNA is TGTGCCAGCAGTTACGGCGGGCGCTGCACAGATACGCAGTATTTT. The rearrangement joins TRBV6-5 to TRBJ2-3; the D gene is possibly TRBD2 (5 bases). This CDR3 comprises 15 residues. The ends were cut back, 2 bases at V and 1 base at J, with 10 bases in the middle. CDR1 is MNHEY and CDR2 is SVGAGI in the germline V gene.